A selection of T cell receptor beta chains follows, all from one sample in a study of cytomegalovirus exposure and HLA in healthy donors. Produced via immunoSEQ multiplex PCR; TCRdb's table is partial and in-frame only. Counted here are around 190,000 clones, roughly 86% occurring once; the ten biggest clones make up roughly 1.5%. Material: PBMCs. Source of these receptors: a woman aged 18-29 years in good health and CMV-seronegative. The CDR3 runs from the conserved cysteine through the conserved F or W. A D gene is named only where the DNA matches it firmly.

CDR3aa: CASSPIPGTGLEKLFF
v_gene: TRBV4-1
j_gene: TRBJ1-4
d_gene: TRBD1

CDR3aa: CASSLYGVQETQYF
v_gene: TRBV7-3
j_gene: TRBJ2-5
d_gene: .

CDR3aa: CASSPDRPDYPYEQYF
v_gene: TRBV21-1
j_gene: TRBJ2-7
d_gene: .

CDR3aa: CASSFQLAGNTGELFF
v_gene: TRBV11-3
j_gene: TRBJ2-2
d_gene: TRBD2

CDR3aa: CASSIRSGTGEAFF
v_gene: TRBV7-2
j_gene: TRBJ1-1
d_gene: TRBD1

CDR3aa: CASSYGSSYEQYF
v_gene: TRBV7-9
j_gene: TRBJ2-7
d_gene: .

CDR3aa: CASSLEAGAYNEQFF
v_gene: TRBV5-1
j_gene: TRBJ2-1
d_gene: .

CDR3aa: CAIGTSGMGSNEQFF
v_gene: TRBV10-3
j_gene: TRBJ2-1
d_gene: TRBD2

CDR3aa: CASSFRYTGTVVYEQYF
v_gene: TRBV5-8
j_gene: TRBJ2-7
d_gene: TRBD1

CDR3aa: CASSQVTSGGASSYNEQFF
v_gene: TRBV4-1
j_gene: TRBJ2-1
d_gene: TRBD2

CDR3aa: CASSREVTNTEAFF
v_gene: TRBV4-1
j_gene: TRBJ1-1
d_gene: .

CDR3aa: CTSSQPGLGLAGADTQYF
v_gene: TRBV1
j_gene: TRBJ2-3
d_gene: .

CDR3aa: CASSGNRNGLAGVYEQYF
v_gene: TRBV2
j_gene: TRBJ2-7
d_gene: TRBD2

CDR3aa: CASSYPQEESTDTQYF
v_gene: TRBV6-6
j_gene: TRBJ2-3
d_gene: .

CDR3aa: CASSPVTGSSNNEQFF
v_gene: TRBV11-2
j_gene: TRBJ2-1
d_gene: TRBD1

CDR3aa: CASSIIAGVNNEQFF
v_gene: TRBV7-2
j_gene: TRBJ2-1
d_gene: TRBD2

CDR3aa: CASSHPLTSGGETQYF
v_gene: TRBV7-6
j_gene: TRBJ2-5
d_gene: TRBD2

CDR3aa: CASSPGKVNTEAFF
v_gene: TRBV5-1
j_gene: TRBJ1-1
d_gene: .

CDR3aa: CASSDGTGSYNEQFF
v_gene: TRBV6-4
j_gene: TRBJ2-1
d_gene: TRBD1

CDR3aa: CASSRRGWETQYF
v_gene: TRBV27
j_gene: TRBJ2-5
d_gene: .

CDR3aa: CASSQVVLAGKDTQYF
v_gene: TRBV4-2
j_gene: TRBJ2-3
d_gene: TRBD2

CDR3aa: CATSRDRHRGNTIYF
v_gene: TRBV15
j_gene: TRBJ1-3
d_gene: .

CDR3aa: CASDNRGSSEAFF
v_gene: TRBV11-2
j_gene: TRBJ1-1
d_gene: TRBD1

CDR3aa: CASSLDGGIPGYTF
v_gene: TRBV5-1
j_gene: TRBJ1-2
d_gene: .

CDR3aa: CASSTSGYSYTGELFF
v_gene: TRBV19
j_gene: TRBJ2-2
d_gene: .

CDR3aa: CASSFVTGFGNEQYF
v_gene: TRBV7-9
j_gene: TRBJ2-7
d_gene: .

CDR3aa: CASSLGTGSNTQYF
v_gene: TRBV7-9
j_gene: TRBJ2-3
d_gene: TRBD1

CDR3aa: CASSLLTGNMWYGYTF
v_gene: TRBV27
j_gene: TRBJ1-2
d_gene: TRBD1

CDR3aa: CASSLAGGTYEQYF
v_gene: TRBV27
j_gene: TRBJ2-7
d_gene: TRBD2

CDR3aa: CASSPGTVAKNIQYF
v_gene: TRBV18
j_gene: TRBJ2-4
d_gene: TRBD1

CDR3aa: CASTITSGGTYEQYF
v_gene: TRBV25-1
j_gene: TRBJ2-7
d_gene: TRBD2

CDR3aa: CASSLIAGGLTDTQYF
v_gene: TRBV5-1
j_gene: TRBJ2-3
d_gene: TRBD2

CDR3aa: CASSQLRGVGTQYF
v_gene: TRBV4-1
j_gene: TRBJ2-5
d_gene: TRBD2

CDR3aa: CAISGGSLNTGELFF
v_gene: TRBV10-3
j_gene: TRBJ2-2
d_gene: .

CDR3aa: CASSPGEGLNTEAFF
v_gene: TRBV18
j_gene: TRBJ1-1
d_gene: .

CDR3aa: CASSLGLAGGITYEQYF
v_gene: TRBV7-2
j_gene: TRBJ2-7
d_gene: TRBD2

CDR3aa: CASSSSVNTEAFF
v_gene: TRBV5-1
j_gene: TRBJ1-1
d_gene: .

CDR3aa: CSVGSGDGYTF
v_gene: TRBV29-1
j_gene: TRBJ1-2
d_gene: .

CDR3aa: CASSHSRDQPQHF
v_gene: TRBV7-9
j_gene: TRBJ1-5
d_gene: .

CDR3aa: CASHLAGGSYNEQFF
v_gene: TRBV10-2
j_gene: TRBJ2-1
d_gene: TRBD2

CDR3aa: CASISPSAGPYNEQFF
v_gene: TRBV19
j_gene: TRBJ2-1
d_gene: .

CDR3aa: CASQQTGNTEAFF
v_gene: TRBV30
j_gene: TRBJ1-1
d_gene: .

CDR3aa: CASLWGEKETQYF
v_gene: TRBV2
j_gene: TRBJ2-5
d_gene: .

CDR3aa: CASSPVAGVTDTQYF
v_gene: TRBV10-1
j_gene: TRBJ2-3
d_gene: TRBD2

CDR3aa: CASARDRGSYEQYF
v_gene: TRBV4-1
j_gene: TRBJ2-7
d_gene: TRBD1

CDR3aa: CASRDRTDQPQHF
v_gene: TRBV5-1
j_gene: TRBJ1-5
d_gene: .

CDR3aa: CAWTDTGFTEAFF
v_gene: TRBV30
j_gene: TRBJ1-1
d_gene: .